This TCR beta chain was retrieved from a study of blood T cell repertoires in COVID-19. About the study: The samples span acute and convalescent COVID-19 from the United States, Italy and Spain. T cells, B-cell-depleted T cells, or PBMCs provided the cDNA or gDNA that served as material.

This CDR3 is built from 17 residues. V dropped 4 bases and J dropped 6 bases, with 22 bases sitting between them. Per germline, CDR1 SGHRS and CDR2 YFSETQ. Original data processing: How many nucleated cells were present was estimated from reference gene primer amplification. Profiling relied on immunoSEQ multiplex PCR, and the TCRdb table lists in-frame clones only, not all of them. V and J calls and clone size are those listed in that table; D and trimming were worked out from the DNA. The table lists approximately 120,000 clones, around 88% of them singletons. The receptor's source is a woman in her 50s who had recovered from COVID-19. This chain uses TRBV5-1 with TRBJ2-2; tentatively, D is TRBD2 (5 bases). The sequencing sample was made of peripheral blood. The CDR3 is CASSLVELALGSGELFF. The CDR3 nucleotides are TGCGCCAGCAGCCTAGTTGAGCTAGCCCTGGGGTCCGGGGAGCTGTTTTTT.